The subject of this entry is one T cell receptor beta chain. This specimen belongs to a study of control samples from healthy donors and cancer patients. Trimming stripped 0 bases from V and 7 bases from J, with 7 bases between. The CDR3 consists of 14 residues. Germline V gene lookup returns CDR1 LNHNV and CDR2 YYDKDF (reference sequence). Assay: immunoSEQ multiplex PCR; the TCRdb copy retains only in-frame clones and omits some. The table lists 130,000 or so clones, about nine tenths of them singletons, with around 8.7% in the top ten. The TCR comes from a middle-aged man in good health. Sequenced: blood. This sequence joins TRBV15 and TRBJ1-6, with unresolved D. DNA for the CDR3: TGTGCCACCAGCAGAGATCGTCAGAATTCACCCCTCCACTTT. Its protein is CATSRDRQNSPLHF.